The present T cell receptor beta chain was sequenced within a study of T cell clones after liver transplantation. Study at large: HCV positivity affected three of eight recipients; the rest lacked autoimmune or viral indications.

Germline CDR1 is MDHEN and CDR2 is SYDVKM. This CDR3 has 15 residues. J lost 2 bases, V lost 5 bases, and 5 bases had no gene match. Measured with immunoSEQ multiplex PCR; TCRdb has only the in-frame clones, and not every one. Counted here are 80,000 or so clones, about 82% occurring once; the ten biggest clones make up 0.47%. The rearrangement uses TRBV28 and TRBJ1-5; 8 bases line up with TRBD1. The TCR was taken from a human patient who received a liver transplant. Part of the T cells may come from the graft donor. The input for sequencing was CD4+ T cells from blood, taken approximately 45 months after liver transplant. The CDR3: CASSTVGQGNQPQHF. The CDR3 DNA reads as TGTGCCAGCAGTACAGTGGGACAGGGCAATCAGCCCCAGCATTTT. Based on the CDR3 plus reference TRBV28 and TRBJ1-5, the full variable domain is DVKVTQSSRYLVKRTGEKVFLECVQDMDHENMFWYRQDPGLGLRLIYFSYDVKMKEKGDIPEGYSVSREKKERFSLILESASTNQTSMYLCASSTVGQGNQPQHFGDGTRLSIL.